Here is one TCR beta chain with its context. The antigen remains unidentified. Donors included only healthy HIV-negative adults lacking recent acute infections or vaccinations. CD4+ cell separation produced CD45RA+ naive and CD45RA-negative memory subsets. This table comes from immunoSEQ multiplex PCR, and its TCRdb copy is limited to in-frame clones, with some not included. The repertoire has roughly 1,000,000 clones, about 80% of them found once; the top ten carry 0.5% to 0.65%. Trimming stripped 3 bases from V and 5 bases from J, with 6 bases between. CDR1 SEHNR and CDR2 FQNEAQ come from the germline V gene (reference sequence). The CDR3 extends over 12 amino acids. The sample comes from a study of shared clonotypes between healthy human individuals. In the study overall: CD8 memory received one plate per donor, CD8 naive two, CD4 memory three and CD4 naive three. Notes on the study in general: It was the non-shared clonotypes that had lower generation probabilities than clonotypes shared by all four donors.

The genes are TRBV7-9 and TRBJ2-3; D remains unclear. The clonotype was recovered from a man aged 18-30 years in good health. Some clones in this sample may be carry-over from other donors' samples. Sequencing used memory CD4+ T cells from PBMCs. Subset noted: CD45RA-negative fraction. The CDR3 region is CASSLKEDTQYF. DNA of the CDR3: TGTGCCAGCAGCTTGAAGGAAGATACGCAGTATTTT.